One sample yielded the 22 T cell receptor beta chains listed below, sequenced in a study of cytomegalovirus exposure and HLA in healthy donors. Assay used: immunoSEQ multiplex PCR; TCRdb lists only in-frame clones, some missing. The sample contains roughly 50,000 clones, about 92% of which appear only once. The specimen was PBMCs. The receptor set was obtained from a man younger than 35 in good health and CMV-seronegative.

The rearrangement joins TRBV12-5 to TRBJ2-5; tentatively, D is TRBD2 (6 bases). This CDR3 has 14 amino acids. CDR1 and CDR2 (germline): LGHNT, FRNRAP. Trimming removed 5 bases at V and 5 bases at J, with 15 bases between. CDR3 protein: CASGQSGTRETQYF. CDR3 coding DNA: TGTGCTAGTGGTCAATCCGGGACTCGCGAGACCCAGTACTTC.

The gene calls are TRBV7-9 and TRBJ2-7; TRBD2 aligns across 14 bases. The CDR3 consists of 15 residues. The V gene's germline CDR1 is SEHNR and CDR2 FQNEAQ (reference sequence). V lost 8 bases, J lost 6 bases, and 9 bases stayed unmatched. In nucleotides, the CDR3 is TGTGCCAGCGGAAGTAGGGGACTAGCGGGAGCCGAGCAGTACTTC. Encoded protein: CASGSRGLAGAEQYF.

The gene calls are TRBV27 and TRBJ2-1; the D gene is possibly TRBD1 (6 bases). V gave up 4 bases and J gave up 12 bases, with 16 bases separating them. Germline-derived CDR1 and CDR2 are MNHEY and SMNVEV (reference sequence). The CDR3 covers 13 residues. CDR3 nucleotides: TGTGCCAGCAGTTCTGCAGACAGGCGCGTGCAGTTCTTC. Its translation is CASSSADRRVQFF.

The V and J genes are TRBV7-2 and TRBJ2-2; maybe TRBD2 (6 bases). The CDR3 consists of 16 residues. V shed 6 bases and J shed 2 bases, with 16 bases lying between them. Germline V lookup: CDR1 SGHTA, CDR2 FQGNSA. The CDR3 DNA reads TGTGCCAGCAGATTTGGCGGGGCGGGAAACACCGGGGAGCTGTTTTTT. Translation: CASRFGGAGNTGELFF.

The chain links TRBV5-1 to TRBJ2-7; 11 nucleotides match TRBD2. The CDR3 extends over 15 amino acids. Germline lookup yields CDR1 SGHRS and CDR2 YFSETQ. V was clipped by 4 bases and J by 6 bases; unmatched bases: 9. CDR3 residues: CASSPTLAGVGEQYF. The CDR3 DNA follows: TGCGCCAGCAGCCCTACACTAGCGGGAGTCGGCGAGCAGTACTTC.

The rearrangement joins TRBV19 to TRBJ1-5; TRBD1 is a possible D gene (6 bases). Germline CDR1 and CDR2: LNHDA and SQIVND (reference sequence). The CDR3 loop spans 16 amino acids. V was clipped by 0 bases and J by 4 bases, with 13 bases between them. CDR3 DNA sequence: TGTGCCAGTAGTATAGAATGGGCAGGGGCAAATCAGCCCCAGCATTTT. Residues: CASSIEWAGANQPQHF.

The V and J genes are TRBV7-9 and TRBJ2-2, with D maybe TRBD2 (6 bases). Trimming took 3 bases from V and 5 from J, leaving 10 bases between them. This CDR3 contains 14 residues. CDR1 is SEHNR, CDR2 FQNEAQ, per germline (reference sequence). CDR3 bases: TGTGCCAGCAGCTTCCGTGGGGGGACCGGGGAGCTGTTTTTT. Protein product: CASSFRGGTGELFF.

This chain uses TRBV30 with TRBJ1-4, with 10 positions matching TRBD1. V lost 5 bases, J lost 5 bases, and 2 bases stayed unmatched. Germline V CDR1 and CDR2: GTSNPN, SVGIG (reference sequence). The CDR3 consists of 13 residues. This CDR3 reads CAWLGQGNEKLFF. Written as DNA, the CDR3 is TGTGCCTGGCTGGGACAGGGGAATGAAAAACTGTTTTTT. Filled out from reference TRBV30 and TRBJ1-4, the complete variable domain reads SQTIHQWPATLVQPVGSPLSLECTVEGTSNPNLYWYRQAAGRGLQLLFYSVGIGQISSEVPQNLSASRPQDRQFILSSKKLLLSDSGFYLCAWLGQGNEKLFFGSGTQLSVL.

The V gene is TRBV28, the J gene TRBJ2-5; a weak D match, TRBD1 (6 bases). The V end lost 8 bases, the J end lost 1 base, and 11 bases lay between the germline ends. Germline loops: CDR1 MDHEN, CDR2 SYDVKM. The CDR3 covers 13 residues. The CDR3 protein is CASGYRVQETQYF. CDR3 DNA: TGTGCCAGCGGTTACAGGGTCCAAGAGACCCAGTACTTC.

A remark on this clone: The conserved phenylalanine or tryptophan is not found at the CDR3 terminus, so this likely reflects a read error. No DNA is shown, since the ends of the CDR3 on it are uncertain; the CDR3 is the one TCRdb lists. The chain is built from TRBV7-3 and TRBJ2-7; TRBD2 is taken as the D call from the table, unchecked against the DNA. Ends included, the CDR3 has 8 residues. CDR1 and CDR2 (germline): SGHTA, FQGTGA. Here the CDR3 reads CASSLEFD.

This clone was seen a few times. The genes are TRBV12-5 and TRBJ2-7; D gene uncertain. The germline gives CDR1 LGHNT, CDR2 FRNRAP. The CDR3 spans 14 residues. V lost 5 bases, J lost 5 bases, and 16 bases lay in between. The CDR3 spells CASGPREVPNEQYF. The CDR3 DNA is TGTGCTAGTGGTCCTCGAGAAGTCCCAAACGAGCAGTACTTC.

The V and J genes are TRBV2 and TRBJ2-7; tentatively, D is TRBD1 (5 bases). CDR3 length: 12 residues. V was shortened by 7 bases and J by 1 base, with 8 bases between the two germline ends. Germline V gene lookup returns CDR1 SNHLY and CDR2 FYNNEI. The CDR3 DNA reads as TGTGCCAGCACTGACAGTTCCTACGAGCAGTACTTC. As protein: CASTDSSYEQYF.

This rearrangement joins TRBV30 to TRBJ1-3; no clear D gene. Germline V lookup: CDR1 GTSNPN, CDR2 SVGIG (reference sequence). The length of the CDR3 is 15 residues. Trimming removed 1 base at V and 0 bases at J, with 10 bases between. The CDR3 DNA reads as TGTGCCTGGAGTGATAGCGGGTACTCTGGAAACACCATATATTTT. Translated: CAWSDSGYSGNTIYF.

A few counts support this clone. The chain employs TRBV10-3 and TRBJ2-3; 15 bases are shared with TRBD2. Germline values: CDR1 ENHRY, CDR2 SYGVKD. V shed 5 bases, J shed 3 bases, and the junction held 3 bases outside the gene matches. The CDR3 loop spans 16 amino acids. Here the CDR3 DNA reads TGTGCCATCAGTCCTGGGACTAGCGGGAGGACAGATACGCAGTATTTT. The encoded protein is CAISPGTSGRTDTQYF.

The rearrangement links TRBV4-1 to TRBJ2-2; D may be TRBD1 (5 bases). The length of the CDR3 is 16 residues. Germline V gives CDR1 MGHRA, CDR2 YSYEKL. Trimming removed 0 bases from V and 7 bases from J, with 15 bases in between. The CDR3 spells CASSQDWKGPGGELFF. CDR3 nucleotides: TGCGCCAGCAGCCAAGATTGGAAGGGGCCGGGCGGGGAGCTGTTTTTT.

V usage is TRBV28 and J usage is TRBJ2-7; D call uncertain. From germline, CDR1 is MDHEN and CDR2 SYDVKM. The V gene lost 7 bases and the J gene lost 5 bases, with 15 bases spanning the gap. The CDR3 runs to 13 residues. CDR3 bases: TGTGCCAGCACTCCGCATAGCTTGAACGAGCAGTACTTC. The encoded protein is CASTPHSLNEQYF.

V usage is TRBV18 and J usage is TRBJ1-5; TRBD1 matches 8 bases. V gave up 6 bases and J gave up 7 bases; unmatched junction bases: 8. CDR3 length: 14 residues. Germline V gives CDR1 KGHSH, CDR2 LQKENI. The CDR3 reads CASSDQGAGQPQHF. CDR3 in DNA: TGTGCCAGCTCGGATCAGGGGGCGGGGCAGCCCCAGCATTTT. Combining the CDR3 with reference TRBV18 and TRBJ1-5 gives the whole variable domain NAGVMQNPRHLVRRRGQEARLRCSPMKGHSHVYWYRQLPEEGLKFMVYLQKENIIDESGMPKERFSAEFPKEGPSILRIQQVVRGDSAAYFCASSDQGAGQPQHFGDGTRLSIL.

The chain employs TRBV23-1 and TRBJ2-2; TRBD2 matches at 12 bases. TRBV23-1 carries the ORF label, with uncertain function. With 0 bases clipped from V and 2 bases from J, the junction kept 19 bases outside the gene matches. The CDR3 covers 23 residues. This CDR3 is CASSQSPGLTRASGRANTGELFF. The CDR3 DNA sequence: TGCGCCAGCAGTCAATCCCCAGGACTCACCAGGGCTAGCGGGAGGGCCAACACCGGGGAGCTGTTTTTT.

This sequence joins TRBV19 and TRBJ1-2; D is undetermined. V was shortened by 6 bases and J by 7 bases, with 18 bases between the two germline ends. This CDR3 has 14 amino acids. Germline V CDR1 and CDR2: LNHDA, SQIVND (reference sequence). CDR3 bases: TGTGCCAGTAGCCAAATCACAGTGAGAAGTGGCTACACCTTC. Its translation: CASSQITVRSGYTF.

The chain uses TRBV15 and TRBJ2-7, with 9 nucleotides matching TRBD1. Germline CDR1 is LNHNV and CDR2 is YYDKDF (reference sequence). This CDR3 spans 17 amino acids. V dropped 1 base and J dropped 2; count of bases not matched to a gene: 9. In DNA form, the CDR3 reads TGTGCCACCAGCAGAGCTTGGCTGGACAGGGGACCCTACGAGCAGTACTTC. Translating it yields CATSRAWLDRGPYEQYF.

The rearrangement uses TRBV28 and TRBJ1-2; D unclear. Germline V CDR1 and CDR2: MDHEN, SYDVKM. CDR3 length: 11 amino acids. V dropped 3 bases and J dropped 7 bases, with 6 bases sitting between them. The CDR3: CASSFFSGYTF. CDR3 nucleotide sequence: TGTGCCAGCAGTTTTTTTAGTGGCTACACCTTC.

This chain connects TRBV14 to TRBJ2-1, with 11 bases that match TRBD2. In germline, CDR1 is SGHDN, CDR2 FVKESK. Germline trimming cut 0 bases from V and 8 bases from J; bases unmatched to any gene: 3. The CDR3 is made up of 15 amino acids. The CDR3 is CASSQELAGGDEQFF. DNA of the CDR3: TGTGCCAGCAGCCAAGAGTTAGCGGGAGGGGATGAGCAGTTCTTC.